This record covers a single T cell receptor (beta chain). The CDR3 runs 13 residues. CDR1 and CDR2 from the germline V gene are LNHDA and SQIVND (reference sequence). Trimming cost V 3 bases and J 2 bases, with 7 bases left between them. The repertoire was sequenced with immunoSEQ multiplex PCR; TCRdb's copy has only in-frame clones and lacks some. The table lists 35,000 to 40,000 clones, 90% of them singletons, with about an eighth in the top ten. This entry is derived from a study of blood T cell repertoires in COVID-19. Across the whole study: Acute-phase and convalescent COVID-19 samples originated in the United States, Italy and Spain.

Sequenced input: peripheral blood. The sequence was collected from a man in his 70s with acute or convalescent COVID-19. J is TRBJ1-2 and V is TRBV19; no firm D call. The CDR3 nucleotides are TGTGCCAGTAGTATTGGCAGAAACTATGGCTACACCTTC. It encodes CASSIGRNYGYTF.